Included here is one T cell receptor (beta chain) sequence, with context. Antigen unknown. This sample was taken from a study of T cell responses to AZD1222 COVID-19 vaccine. Trimming pared 3 bases from V and 6 bases from J, leaving 11 bases between. Looked up from germline, CDR1 is KGHDR and CDR2 is SFDVKD. CDR3 size: 13 residues. Study-level results: Seropositive at baseline were only a handful of AZD1222 recipients.

Sequencing was performed with immunoSEQ multiplex PCR; in TCRdb, only in-frame clones are kept and a portion is missing. The profile shows 120,000 or so clones, approximately 90% of them singletons. Sequencing was performed on peripheral blood, taken on day 0 of AZD1222 vaccination. The chain carries TRBV24-1 and TRBJ2-7; no reliable D call. The clonotype was recovered from an adult in good health. CDR3 sequence reads: CATSDPGALEQYF. The CDR3 region has the DNA TGTGCCACCAGTGATCCGGGCGCCCTCGAGCAGTACTTC.